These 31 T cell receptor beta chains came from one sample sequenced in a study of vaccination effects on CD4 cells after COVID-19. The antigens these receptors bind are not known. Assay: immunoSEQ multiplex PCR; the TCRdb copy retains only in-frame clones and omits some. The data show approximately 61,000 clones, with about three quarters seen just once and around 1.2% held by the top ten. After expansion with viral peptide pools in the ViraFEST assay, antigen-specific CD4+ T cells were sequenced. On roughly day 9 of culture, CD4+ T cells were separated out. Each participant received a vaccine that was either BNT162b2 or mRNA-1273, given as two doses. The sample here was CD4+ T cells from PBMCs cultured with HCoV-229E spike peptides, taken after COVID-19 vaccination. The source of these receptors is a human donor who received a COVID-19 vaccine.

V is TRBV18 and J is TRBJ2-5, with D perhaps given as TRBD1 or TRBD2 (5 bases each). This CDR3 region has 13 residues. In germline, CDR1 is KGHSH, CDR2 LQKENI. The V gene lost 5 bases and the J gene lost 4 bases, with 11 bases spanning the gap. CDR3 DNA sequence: TGTGCCAGCTCAACCGGGACGGTAGAGACCCAGTACTTC. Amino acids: CASSTGTVETQYF.

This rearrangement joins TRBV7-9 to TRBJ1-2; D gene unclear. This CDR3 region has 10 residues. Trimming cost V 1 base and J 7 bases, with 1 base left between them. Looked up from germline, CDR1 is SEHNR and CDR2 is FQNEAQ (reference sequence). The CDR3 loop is CASSLGGYTF. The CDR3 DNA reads TGTGCCAGCAGCTTAGGTGGCTACACCTTC. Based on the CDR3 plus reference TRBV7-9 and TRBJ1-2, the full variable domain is DTGVSQNPRHKITKRGQNVTFRCDPISEHNRLYWYRQTLGQGPEFLTYFQNEAQLEKSRLLSDRFSAERPKGSFSTLEIQRTEQGDSAMYLCASSLGGYTFGSGTRLTVV.

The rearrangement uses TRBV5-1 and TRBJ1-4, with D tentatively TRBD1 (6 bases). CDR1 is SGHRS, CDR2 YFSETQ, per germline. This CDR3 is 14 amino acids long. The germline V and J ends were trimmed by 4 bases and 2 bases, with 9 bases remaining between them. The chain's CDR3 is CASSLDSTNEKLFF. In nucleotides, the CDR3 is TGCGCCAGCAGCCTGGACAGCACTAATGAAAAACTGTTTTTT.

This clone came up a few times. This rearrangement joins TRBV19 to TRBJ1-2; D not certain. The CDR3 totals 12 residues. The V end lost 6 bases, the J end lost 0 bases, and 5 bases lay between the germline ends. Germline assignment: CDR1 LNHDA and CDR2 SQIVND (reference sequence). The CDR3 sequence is CASRTPNYGYTF. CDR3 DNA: TGTGCCAGTAGGACCCCTAACTATGGCTACACCTTC.

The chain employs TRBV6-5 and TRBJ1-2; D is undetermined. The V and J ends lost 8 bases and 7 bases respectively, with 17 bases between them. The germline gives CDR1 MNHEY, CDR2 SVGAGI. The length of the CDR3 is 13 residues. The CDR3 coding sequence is TGTGCCAGCTCGAGGATCTCTTCGGTTGGCTACACCTTC. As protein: CASSRISSVGYTF.

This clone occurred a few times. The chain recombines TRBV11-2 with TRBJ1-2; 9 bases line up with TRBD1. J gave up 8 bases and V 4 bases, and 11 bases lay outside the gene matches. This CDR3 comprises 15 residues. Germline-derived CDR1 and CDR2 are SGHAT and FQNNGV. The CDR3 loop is CASSSTGTGRSGYTF. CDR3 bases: TGTGCCAGCAGCTCAACCGGGACAGGGAGGTCGGGCTACACCTTC.

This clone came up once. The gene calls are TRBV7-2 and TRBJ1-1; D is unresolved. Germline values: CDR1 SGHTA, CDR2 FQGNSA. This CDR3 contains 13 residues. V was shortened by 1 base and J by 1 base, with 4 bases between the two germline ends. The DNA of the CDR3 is TGTGCCAGCAGCTTAGATCGGAACACTGAAGCTTTCTTT. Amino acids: CASSLDRNTEAFF. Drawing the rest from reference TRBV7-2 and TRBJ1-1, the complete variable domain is GAGVSQSPSNKVTEKGKDVELRCDPISGHTALYWYRQSLGQGLEFLIYFQGNSAPDKSGLPSDRFSAERTGGSVSTLTIQRTQQEDSAVYLCASSLDRNTEAFFGQGTRLTVV.

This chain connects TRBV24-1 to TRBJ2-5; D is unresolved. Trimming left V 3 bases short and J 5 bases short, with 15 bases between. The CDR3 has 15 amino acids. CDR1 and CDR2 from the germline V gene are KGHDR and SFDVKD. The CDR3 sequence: CATSDLGEPGETQYF. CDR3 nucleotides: TGTGCCACCAGTGATCTTGGGGAACCCGGGGAGACCCAGTACTTC.

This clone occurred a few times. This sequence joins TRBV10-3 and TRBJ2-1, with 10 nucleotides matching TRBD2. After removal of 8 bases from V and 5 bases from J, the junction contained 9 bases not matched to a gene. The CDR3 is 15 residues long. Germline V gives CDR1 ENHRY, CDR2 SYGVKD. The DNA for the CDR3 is TGTGCCATCGCATCGGCTAGCGGGGGACACAATGAGCAGTTCTTC. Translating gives CAIASASGGHNEQFF.

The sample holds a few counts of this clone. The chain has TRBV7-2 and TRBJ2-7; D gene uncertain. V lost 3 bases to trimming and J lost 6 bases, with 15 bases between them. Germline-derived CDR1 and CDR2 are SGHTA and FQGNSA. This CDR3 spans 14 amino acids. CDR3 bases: TGTGCCAGCAGCTTGACTCCTACGTCGGGCGAGCAGTACGTC. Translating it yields CASSLTPTSGEQYV.

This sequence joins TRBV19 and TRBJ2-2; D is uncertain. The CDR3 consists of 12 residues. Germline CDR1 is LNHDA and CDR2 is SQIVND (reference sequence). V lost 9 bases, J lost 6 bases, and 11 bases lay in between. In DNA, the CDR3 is TGTGCCAGCACCAGATGGTCCGGGGAGCTGTTTTTT. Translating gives CASTRWSGELFF.

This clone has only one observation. The CDR3 nucleotides are TGCGCCAGCAGCCAAGATTTAATTCGGCCCCAGCATTTT. Translation gives CASSQDLIRPQHF. The V gene is TRBV4-1, the J gene TRBJ1-5; no clear D. Germline-derived CDR1 and CDR2 are MGHRA and YSYEKL. Trimming stripped 0 bases from V and 9 bases from J, with 9 bases between. The CDR3 contains 13 residues.

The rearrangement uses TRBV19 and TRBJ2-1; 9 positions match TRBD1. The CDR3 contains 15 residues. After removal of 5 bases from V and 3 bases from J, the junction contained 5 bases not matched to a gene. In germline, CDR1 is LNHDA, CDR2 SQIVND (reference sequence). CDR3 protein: CASSDPGQGYNEQFF. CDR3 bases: TGTGCCAGTAGTGATCCGGGACAGGGCTACAATGAGCAGTTCTTC.

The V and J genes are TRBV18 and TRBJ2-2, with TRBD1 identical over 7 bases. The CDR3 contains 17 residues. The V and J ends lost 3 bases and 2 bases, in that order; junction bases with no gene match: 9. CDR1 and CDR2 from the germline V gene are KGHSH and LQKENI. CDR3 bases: TGTGCCAGCTCACCGTTTAGGGACAGTAGTAACACCGGGGAGCTGTTTTTT. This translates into CASSPFRDSSNTGELFF.

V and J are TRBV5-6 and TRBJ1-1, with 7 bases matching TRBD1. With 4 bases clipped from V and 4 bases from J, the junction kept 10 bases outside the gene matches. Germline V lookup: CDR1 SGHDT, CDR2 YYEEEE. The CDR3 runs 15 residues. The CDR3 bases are TGTGCCAGCAGCCCCTTCTCTGGACAGGCCACTGAAGCTTTCTTT. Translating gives CASSPFSGQATEAFF.

The CDR3 nucleotides are TGTGCCAGCAGCCCCAGGGGAGTGGGGAGGATGAATCAGCCCCAGCATTTT. Its translation is CASSPRGVGRMNQPQHF. The chain has TRBV7-2 and TRBJ1-5; tentatively, D is TRBD1 (6 bases). CDR3 length equals 17 residues. Trimming took off 5 bases at V and 4 bases at J, with 21 bases between the two ends. Germline CDR1 and CDR2: SGHTA and FQGNSA.

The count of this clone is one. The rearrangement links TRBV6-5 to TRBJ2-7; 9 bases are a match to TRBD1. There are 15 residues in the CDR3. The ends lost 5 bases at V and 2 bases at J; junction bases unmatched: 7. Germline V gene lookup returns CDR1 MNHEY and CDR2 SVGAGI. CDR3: CASSSRTGEPYEQYV. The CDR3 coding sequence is TGTGCCAGCAGTAGCCGGACAGGGGAACCCTACGAGCAGTACGTC.

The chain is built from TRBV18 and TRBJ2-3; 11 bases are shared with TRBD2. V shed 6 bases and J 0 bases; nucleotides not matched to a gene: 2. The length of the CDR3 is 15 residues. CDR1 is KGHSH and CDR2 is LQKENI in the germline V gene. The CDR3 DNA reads TGTGCCAGCTCTACTAGCGGGGGAAGCACAGATACGCAGTATTTT. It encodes CASSTSGGSTDTQYF.

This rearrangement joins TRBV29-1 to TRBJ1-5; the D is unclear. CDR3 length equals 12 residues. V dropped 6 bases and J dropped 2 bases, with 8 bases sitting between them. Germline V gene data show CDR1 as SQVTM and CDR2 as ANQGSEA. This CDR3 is CSVGGRNQPQHF. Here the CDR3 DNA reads TGCAGCGTGGGAGGTCGCAATCAGCCCCAGCATTTT.

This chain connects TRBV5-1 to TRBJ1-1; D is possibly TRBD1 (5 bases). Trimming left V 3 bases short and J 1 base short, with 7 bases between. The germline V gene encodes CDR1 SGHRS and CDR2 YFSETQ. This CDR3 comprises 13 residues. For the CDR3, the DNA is TGCGCCAGCAGCTGGGACGGGAACACTGAAGCTTTCTTT. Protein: CASSWDGNTEAFF.

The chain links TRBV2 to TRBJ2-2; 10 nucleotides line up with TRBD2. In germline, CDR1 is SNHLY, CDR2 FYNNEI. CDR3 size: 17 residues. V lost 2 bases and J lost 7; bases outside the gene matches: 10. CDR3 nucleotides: TGTGCCAGCAGTGAATCTTTACTAGCGGGGCGTGACGGGGAGCTGTTTTTT. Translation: CASSESLLAGRDGELFF.

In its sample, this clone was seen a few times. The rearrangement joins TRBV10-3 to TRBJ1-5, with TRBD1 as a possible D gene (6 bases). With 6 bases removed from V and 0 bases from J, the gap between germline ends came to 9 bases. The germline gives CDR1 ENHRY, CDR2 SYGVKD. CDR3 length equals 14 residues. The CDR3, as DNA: TGTGCCATCAGGGACAGTTATAGCAATCAGCCCCAGCATTTT. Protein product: CAIRDSYSNQPQHF.

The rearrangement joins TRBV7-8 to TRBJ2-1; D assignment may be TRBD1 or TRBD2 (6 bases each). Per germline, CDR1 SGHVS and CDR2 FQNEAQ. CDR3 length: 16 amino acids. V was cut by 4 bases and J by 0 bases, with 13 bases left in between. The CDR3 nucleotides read TGTGCCAGCAGCTGGGGGGCAGTGATCTCCTACAATGAGCAGTTCTTC. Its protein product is CASSWGAVISYNEQFF.

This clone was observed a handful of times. The CDR3 spells CASSDNAGQPQHF. DNA for the CDR3: TGTGCCAGCAGTGACAACGCGGGGCAGCCCCAGCATTTT. V and J are TRBV6-4 and TRBJ1-5; D ambiguous. The V end lost 2 bases, the J end lost 7 bases, and 9 bases lay between the germline ends. Germline lookup yields CDR1 MRHNA and CDR2 SNTAGT. The CDR3 is 13 residues long.

CDR3: CASSDPGRDDTQYF. In DNA, the CDR3 is TGTGCCAGCAGTGACCCCGGCAGGGACGATACGCAGTATTTT. The J gene is TRBJ2-3, the V gene TRBV25-1; D assignment may be TRBD1 or TRBD2 (5 bases each). The germline V gene has CDR1 MGHDK and CDR2 SYGVNS. There are 14 residues in the CDR3. Trimming stripped 3 bases from V and 6 bases from J, with 13 bases between.

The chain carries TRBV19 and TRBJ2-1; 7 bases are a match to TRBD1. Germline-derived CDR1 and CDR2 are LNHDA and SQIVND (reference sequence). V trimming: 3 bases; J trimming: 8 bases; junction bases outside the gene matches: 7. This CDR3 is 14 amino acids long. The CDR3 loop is CASSIKTGNYEQFF. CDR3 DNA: TGTGCCAGTAGTATTAAGACAGGGAACTATGAGCAGTTCTTC. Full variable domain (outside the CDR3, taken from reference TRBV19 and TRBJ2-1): DGGITQSPKYLFRKEGQNVTLSCEQNLNHDAMYWYRQDPGQGLRLIYYSQIVNDFQKGDIAEGYSVSREKKESFPLTVTSAQKNPTAFYLCASSIKTGNYEQFFGPGTRLTVL.

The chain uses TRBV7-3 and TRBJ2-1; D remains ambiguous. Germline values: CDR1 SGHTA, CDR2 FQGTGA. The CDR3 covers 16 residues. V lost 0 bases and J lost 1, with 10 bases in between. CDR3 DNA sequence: TGTGCCAGCAGCTTAACGGGCAGTATTTCCTACAATGAGCAGTTCTTC. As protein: CASSLTGSISYNEQFF.

CDR3 region: CASSPGTDSYEQYV. CDR3 coding DNA: TGTGCCAGCAGCCCCGGGACAGACTCCTACGAGCAGTACGTC. The chain has TRBV6-6 and TRBJ2-7; 7 bases are a match to TRBD1. In germline, CDR1 is MNHNY, CDR2 SVGAGI (reference sequence). The CDR3 is made up of 14 amino acids. V gave up 6 bases and J gave up 0 bases; unmatched junction bases: 5.

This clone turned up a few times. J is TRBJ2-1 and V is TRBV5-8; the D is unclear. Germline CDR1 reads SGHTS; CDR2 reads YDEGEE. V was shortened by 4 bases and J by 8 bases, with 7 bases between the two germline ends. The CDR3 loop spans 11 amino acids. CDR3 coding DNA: TGTGCCAGCAGCCCCCTCGATGAGCAGTTCTTC. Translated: CASSPLDEQFF.

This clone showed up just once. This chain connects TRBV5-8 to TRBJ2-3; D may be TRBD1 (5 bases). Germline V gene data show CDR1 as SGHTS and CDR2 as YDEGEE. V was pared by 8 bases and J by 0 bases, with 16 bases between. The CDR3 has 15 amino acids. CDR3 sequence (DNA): TGTGCCAGTCCCCTTGTCCCAGGGAGCACAGATACGCAGTATTTT. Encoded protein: CASPLVPGSTDTQYF.

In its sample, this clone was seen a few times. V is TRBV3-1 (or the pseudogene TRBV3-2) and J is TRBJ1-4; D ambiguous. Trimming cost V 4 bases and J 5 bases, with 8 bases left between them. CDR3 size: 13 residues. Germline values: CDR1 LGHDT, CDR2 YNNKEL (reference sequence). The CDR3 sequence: CASSPRENEKLFF. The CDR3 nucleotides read TGTGCCAGCAGCCCTAGGGAGAATGAAAAACTGTTTTTT.